This T cell receptor beta chain was sequenced during a study of T-cell memory formation after mild COVID-19. Study summary: Most TCR clusters belonged to a single donor.

TCRalpha and TCRbeta libraries used 5'RACE with constant-segment primers and UMIs. From the 5' RACE reads, TCRdb called clonotypes with MiXCR, one entry per CDR3 protein. Of a few hundred thousand distinct CDR3 sequences in the sample, under 30% are singletons; the top ten hold about an eighth. This clonotype appeared once. As yet, its antigen is unknown. Study outcomes and limitations: Researchers report contracting CD4+ clones mostly in CM and EM, with CD8+ clones in EMRA. The study detected some responding clones in pre-infection memory, suggesting cross-reactive memory joined.

V lost 0 bases to trimming and J lost 4 bases; unmatched junction nucleotides: 2. Germline V gene data show CDR1 as SGHVS and CDR2 as FNYEAQ. The CDR3 sequence is 14 residues long. The specimen was PBMCs or a T cell subset sorted from them (not recorded which). The chain recombines TRBV7-6 with TRBJ2-5; 7 bases align to TRBD1. The sequence was collected from an adult woman who had mild COVID-19 (a few samples of this study predate the infection). Cell type and time point are not known. CDR3: CASSLADRRETQYF. The CDR3 DNA is TGTGCCAGCAGCTTAGCGGACAGGCGAGAGACCCAGTACTTC.